This T cell receptor beta chain is from a study of T cells after yellow fever vaccination. V was clipped by 4 bases and J by 7 bases; unmatched bases: 10. The CDR3 has 15 residues. The germline V gene has CDR1 LNHDA and CDR2 SQIVND (reference sequence). The table lists this clonotype with a few counts. Its antigen is not identified. UMIs were added to TCR cDNA along with a universal primer site when it was made by 5'RACE template switching. TCRdb independently ran MiXCR on the 5' RACE reads; one entry per CDR3 protein. The sample carries about 350,000 distinct CDR3 sequences, less than 9.5% recorded once. Overall study results and limits: Abundant bulk-derived clonotypes could contaminate FACS-sorted repertoires. Re-detected after boosting: most primary clones, around 96% of CD4 and about 85% of CD8. Peaking on day 5 versus 15, the secondary response was faster but weaker.

The sequencing here drew on PBMCs, taken roughly seven weeks after the first yellow fever vaccination. The receptor was derived from a man younger than 35 who received the YFV17D yellow fever vaccine. The chain recombines TRBV19 with TRBJ2-7, with 10 bases identical to TRBD1. CDR3 residues: CASSTRDRGGLEQYF. Here the CDR3 DNA reads TGTGCCAGTAGTACCCGGGACAGGGGAGGATTGGAGCAGTACTTC.